The clone carrying this T cell receptor (beta chain) was seen more than once but under ten times. Its antigen is as yet unknown. Sequencing templates came from extracted RNA that was reverse transcribed into cDNA. Libraries were prepared by immunoSEQ multiplex PCR; TCRdb keeps only in-frame clonotypes and omits some of them. The data contain approximately 150,000 clones, 58% of them singletons. The record originates from a study of CD8+ T cells in alopecia areata. CDR3 length: 14 amino acids. V lost 6 bases and J lost 2, with 13 bases in between. Germline-derived CDR1 and CDR2 are MNHEY and SVGAGI. Study conclusions and caveats: Scalp and blood retained many expanded lesional clones during tofacitinib.

Described treatment: oral pan-JAK inhibitor, 5-10 mg twice daily. The chain couples TRBV6-5 to TRBJ1-2; D perhaps matches TRBD1 (5 bases). This TCR was recovered from a human donor with alopecia areata. The input for sequencing was CD4+ T cells sorted from blood, taken around week 55, from a patient treated with tofacitinib. The CDR3 nucleotides are TGTGCCAGCAGACCCTCCGGGGGAAACTATGGCTACACCTTC. This codes for CASRPSGGNYGYTF.